The rows below give T cell receptor beta chains drawn from one sample of a study of cytomegalovirus exposure and HLA in healthy donors. Profiling relied on immunoSEQ multiplex PCR, and the TCRdb table lists in-frame clones only, not all of them. The sample consists of roughly 120,000 clones, around 83% of them appearing once. Material: PBMCs. Receptors were obtained from a man aged 25-45 years in good health and CMV-seropositive. The CDR3 runs from the conserved cysteine through the conserved F or W.

j_gene: TRBJ2-3; v_gene: TRBV4-1; CDR3aa: CASSTATGGGGLDTQYF
j_gene: TRBJ1-4; v_gene: TRBV2; CDR3aa: CASRTGTGEEKLFF
j_gene: TRBJ1-1; v_gene: TRBV25-1; CDR3aa: CASSELGRARTEAFF
j_gene: TRBJ2-7; v_gene: TRBV28; CDR3aa: CASSYKGLTYEQYF
j_gene: TRBJ1-1; v_gene: TRBV19; CDR3aa: CASRDRGLTEAFF
j_gene: TRBJ2-7; v_gene: TRBV7-2; CDR3aa: CASSKGELLTYEQYF
j_gene: TRBJ1-1; v_gene: TRBV4-1; CDR3aa: CASSLGQGMNTEAFF
j_gene: -; v_gene: TRBV5-1; CDR3aa: CASSDQSGLSYEQYF
j_gene: TRBJ2-4; v_gene: TRBV9; CDR3aa: CASSLTSGAARTDIQYF
j_gene: TRBJ2-7; v_gene: TRBV4-2; CDR3aa: CASSQDIQGRQYF
j_gene: TRBJ1-2; v_gene: TRBV5-6; CDR3aa: CASSLGVSRSYGYTF
j_gene: TRBJ2-5; v_gene: TRBV11-1; CDR3aa: CASSSDRAQETQYF
j_gene: TRBJ2-3; v_gene: TRBV7-2; CDR3aa: CASSPIGTLLSDTQYF
j_gene: TRBJ1-1; v_gene: TRBV7-3; CDR3aa: CASSLIGGGEAFF
j_gene: TRBJ2-3; v_gene: TRBV7-3; CDR3aa: CASSPLGRGDTDTQYF
j_gene: TRBJ1-1; v_gene: TRBV2; CDR3aa: CASSGTGRTEAFF
j_gene: TRBJ1-5; v_gene: TRBV7-8; CDR3aa: CASSFGFGGDYSNQPQHF
j_gene: TRBJ1-2; v_gene: TRBV30; CDR3aa: CAWSRDRPYGYTF
j_gene: TRBJ2-7; v_gene: TRBV28; CDR3aa: CASSPPGTRSYEQYF
j_gene: TRBJ2-7; v_gene: TRBV6-5; CDR3aa: CASSRNGGAYEQYF
j_gene: TRBJ2-3; v_gene: TRBV5-1; CDR3aa: CASRTVTSTDTQYF
j_gene: TRBJ2-1; v_gene: TRBV2; CDR3aa: CASRVAGGPGEQFF
j_gene: TRBJ1-3; v_gene: TRBV28; CDR3aa: CASSPDRARGRNTIYF
j_gene: TRBJ1-2; v_gene: TRBV27; CDR3aa: CASSPRGYGYTF
j_gene: TRBJ1-1; v_gene: TRBV11-2; CDR3aa: CASSPQTTLSTEAFF
j_gene: TRBJ2-1; v_gene: TRBV10-1; CDR3aa: CASSGTANNNEQFF
j_gene: TRBJ2-2; v_gene: TRBV5-5; CDR3aa: CASSRGGGLAGSRTGELFF
j_gene: TRBJ2-1; v_gene: TRBV28; CDR3aa: CASSSPSTMQQFF
j_gene: TRBJ1-4; v_gene: TRBV28; CDR3aa: CASSLGQNEKLFF
j_gene: TRBJ1-1; v_gene: TRBV7-2; CDR3aa: CASSRGRNTEAFF
j_gene: TRBJ1-1; v_gene: TRBV5-6; CDR3aa: CASSFLQGTMNTEAFF
j_gene: TRBJ1-1; v_gene: TRBV6-5; CDR3aa: CASRGDRMNTEAFF
j_gene: TRBJ1-5; v_gene: TRBV7-2; CDR3aa: CASSLWSSQPQHF
j_gene: TRBJ2-3; v_gene: TRBV27; CDR3aa: CASSFLAGGTDTQYF
j_gene: TRBJ2-3; v_gene: TRBV10-3; CDR3aa: CAISDGTGFSDTQYF
j_gene: TRBJ1-2; v_gene: TRBV5-1; CDR3aa: CASSFSPGQGIFYGYTF
j_gene: TRBJ2-2; v_gene: TRBV9; CDR3aa: CASSGSLAGGTFGELFF
j_gene: TRBJ1-5; v_gene: TRBV7-9; CDR3aa: CASSFATGRNQPQHF
j_gene: TRBJ1-1; v_gene: TRBV5-4; CDR3aa: CASSLGGGVNTEAFF
j_gene: TRBJ2-3; v_gene: TRBV5-1; CDR3aa: CASSFDPRVGLAGASDTQYF
j_gene: TRBJ2-1; v_gene: TRBV7-9; CDR3aa: CASSGSSTDNEQFF
j_gene: TRBJ1-1; v_gene: TRBV12-1; CDR3aa: CASSLGDRGVTEAFF
j_gene: TRBJ2-1; v_gene: TRBV10-1; CDR3aa: CASSVSGTVDEQFF
j_gene: TRBJ1-1; v_gene: TRBV11-3; CDR3aa: CASSSWDSTTEAFF